These 23 T cell receptor beta chains were all obtained from the same sample, sequenced in a study of Graves' ophthalmopathy and Graves' hyperthyroidism. The study amplified TCR beta CDR3 regions using RNA transcripts. First-round RT-PCR employed HTBI primers, with a second-round multiplex PCR after it. TCRdb passed the multiplex PCR reads through MiXCR, listing each CDR3 protein once. Found here are a few hundred thousand distinct CDR3 sequences, approximately 18% of them singletons; the top ten hold roughly 2.6%. The sample taken for sequencing was peripheral blood. These TCRs come from an adult woman with stable Graves' hyperthyroidism.

In this sample, this clonotype turned up a few times. The chain uses TRBV19 and TRBJ2-2; no definite D call. Germline V gene sequence: CDR1 LNHDA, CDR2 SQIVND (reference sequence). Trimming took 2 bases from V and 6 from J, leaving 4 bases between them. The CDR3 length is 12 residues. In DNA, the CDR3 is TGTGCCAGTAGTATACGGTCCGGGGAGCTGTTTTTT. Its translation is CASSIRSGELFF.

The table lists this clonotype with many counts. The J gene is TRBJ2-7, the V gene TRBV4-1; TRBD1 aligns across 7 bases. Germline CDR1 reads MGHRA; CDR2 reads YSYEKL. The CDR3 is made up of 14 amino acids. V trimming: 0 bases; J trimming: 3 bases; junction bases outside the gene matches: 2. Here the CDR3 DNA reads TGCGCCAGCAGCCAAGATCAGGGGGACTACGAGCAGTACTTC. Protein sequence: CASSQDQGDYEQYF.

This clonotype was seen a handful of times. The rearrangement uses TRBV28 and TRBJ2-3, with TRBD1 matching over 9 bases. This CDR3 contains 18 residues. J lost 3 bases, V lost 5 bases, and 15 bases had no gene match. The germline V gene has CDR1 MDHEN and CDR2 SYDVKM. The CDR3 loop reads CASSPTIIGTGKTDTQYF. The CDR3 region has the DNA TGTGCCAGCAGTCCAACCATCATAGGGACAGGGAAGACAGATACGCAGTATTTT.

There are many counts of this clonotype. The chain links TRBV12-3 or TRBV12-4 to TRBJ2-6; tentatively, D is TRBD1 (6 bases). Trimming took off 5 bases at V and 5 bases at J, with 10 bases between the two ends. There are 14 residues in the CDR3. The DNA for the CDR3 is TGTGCCAGCAGTGGCACAGGGTGGGCCAACGTCCTGACTTTC. It translates to CASSGTGWANVLTF.

In this sample, this clonotype turned up many times. V and J are TRBV5-5 and TRBJ2-7; weak D call: TRBD2 (5 bases). Per the germline V gene, CDR1 is SGHKS and CDR2 is YYEKEE (reference sequence). Trimming left V 2 bases short and J 4 bases short, with 10 bases between. The CDR3 contains 13 residues. CDR3 sequence: CASSFRTQYEQYF. The DNA of the CDR3 is TGTGCCAGCAGCTTCCGGACTCAGTACGAGCAGTACTTC.

The rearrangement links TRBV7-6 to TRBJ2-5, with D maybe TRBD2 (6 bases). Germline V CDR1 and CDR2: SGHVS, FNYEAQ. CDR3 length equals 15 residues. V lost 4 bases and J 2 bases, leaving 14 bases between the germline ends. The CDR3 DNA sequence: TGTGCCAGCAGCTCCACGGAGGGCTTTCAAGAGACCCAGTACTTC. Its translation: CASSSTEGFQETQYF.

This clonotype was observed at least ten times. This chain connects TRBV4-2 to TRBJ2-7, with TRBD2 identical over 13 bases. Losses at the gene ends were 4 bases for V and 4 bases for J; bases not matched to a gene: 19. CDR1 LGHNA and CDR2 YNFKEQ come from the germline V gene. The length of the CDR3 is 20 residues. CDR3 nucleotides: TGTGCCAGCAGCCCCAGAAAGAAGAGGACTAGCGGGAGAGACACGTACGAGCAGTACTTC. Translating gives CASSPRKKRTSGRDTYEQYF.

This clonotype was counted at least ten times. The chain links TRBV6-5 to TRBJ2-7; the match to TRBD2 covers 9 bases. CDR3 length equals 14 residues. V lost 9 bases and J lost 6; bases outside the gene matches: 12. Looked up from germline, CDR1 is MNHEY and CDR2 is SVGAGI. CDR3 DNA sequence: TGTGCCAGTGTTAGCGGGAGATTCGTAACCGAGCAGTACTTC. It yields the protein CASVSGRFVTEQYF.

This clonotype was seen a few times. This chain joins TRBV5-1 and TRBJ2-6; tentative D call: TRBD1 (6 bases). Trimming pared 5 bases from V and 2 bases from J, leaving 11 bases between. Germline values: CDR1 SGHRS, CDR2 YFSETQ. This CDR3 contains 15 residues. CDR3 amino acids: CASSRGQTGANVLTF. CDR3 sequence (DNA): TGCGCCAGCAGTCGAGGACAGACTGGGGCCAACGTCCTGACTTTC.

This clonotype came up a few times. The V gene is TRBV5-1, the J gene TRBJ2-7, with TRBD1 matching 8 bases. Germline trimming cut 2 bases from V and 3 bases from J; bases unmatched to any gene: 4. Germline CDR1 and CDR2: SGHRS and YFSETQ. This CDR3 contains 14 residues. CDR3 amino acids: CASSFGQGIYEQYF. For the CDR3, the DNA is TGCGCCAGCAGCTTCGGACAGGGTATCTACGAGCAGTACTTC.

This clonotype was counted many times. This chain joins TRBV9 and TRBJ2-5; 8 bases align to TRBD1. CDR3 length equals 15 residues. After removal of 3 bases from V and 5 bases from J, the junction contained 9 bases not matched to a gene. In germline, CDR1 is SGDLS, CDR2 YYNGEE. The CDR3 DNA reads TGTGCCAGCAGCGAAGGACAGGGTCGGGGGGAGACCCAGTACTTC. The encoded protein is CASSEGQGRGETQYF.

This rearrangement joins TRBV27 to TRBJ1-2; D gene unclear. The germline V gene encodes CDR1 MNHEY and CDR2 SMNVEV (reference sequence). V was pared by 0 bases and J by 5 bases, with 10 bases between. CDR3 length: 14 residues. CDR3 in DNA: TGTGCCAGCAGTTTATCGGCCCGGAGGTATGGCTACACCTTC. Protein sequence: CASSLSARRYGYTF.

This chain links TRBV18 with TRBJ2-7; D is undetermined. The V and J ends lost 3 bases and 3 bases respectively, with 15 bases between them. Germline CDR1 and CDR2: KGHSH and LQKENI. The CDR3 length is 15 residues. In DNA form, the CDR3 reads TGTGCCAGCTCACCTAGGTCTCTCCCAGGCTACGAGCAGTACTTC. It is translated as CASSPRSLPGYEQYF.

This clonotype was seen ten or more times. This chain uses TRBV11-2 with TRBJ2-2, with 8 bases lining up with TRBD1. CDR1 is SGHAT and CDR2 is FQNNGV in the germline V gene. The CDR3 length is 14 residues. The V and J ends lost 3 bases and 5 bases, in that order; junction bases with no gene match: 2. The CDR3 sequence: CASSFRTGTGELFF. CDR3 DNA: TGTGCCAGCAGCTTCAGGACAGGGACCGGGGAGCTGTTTTTT.

This clonotype appeared many times. The chain joins TRBV25-1 to TRBJ2-7; 10 bases agree with TRBD1. The CDR3 loop spans 14 amino acids. J gave up 7 bases and V 5 bases, and 8 bases lay outside the gene matches. CDR1 is MGHDK, CDR2 SYGVNS, per germline. DNA for the CDR3: TGTGCCAGCAGTAACCGGGACAGGGGTCGGGAGCAGTACTTC. Protein sequence: CASSNRDRGREQYF.

This clonotype was counted many times. This chain joins TRBV28 and TRBJ2-7; no reliable D call. The CDR3 is 13 amino acids. CDR1 is MDHEN, CDR2 SYDVKM, per germline. V gave up 3 bases and J gave up 5 bases, with 11 bases separating them. The CDR3 DNA is TGTGCCAGCAGTTTCCCCGAAGGGCACGAGCAGTACTTC. It is translated as CASSFPEGHEQYF.

This clonotype came up many times. V usage is TRBV12-3 or TRBV12-4 and J usage is TRBJ1-1; 8 bases line up with TRBD1. The CDR3 covers 14 residues. V lost 6 bases, J lost 11 bases, and 14 bases stayed unmatched. CDR3 region: CASSPSPRGRAAFF. CDR3 nucleotides: TGTGCCAGCAGCCCCTCACCCAGGGGGCGTGCGGCTTTCTTT.

This clonotype was picked up many times. This chain connects TRBV28 to TRBJ1-6; a possible D gene is TRBD1 (6 bases). With 3 bases removed from V and 4 bases from J, the gap between germline ends came to 10 bases. The germline V gene has CDR1 MDHEN and CDR2 SYDVKM. The CDR3 contains 15 residues. The CDR3 reads CASSLRGWYNSPLHF. Written as DNA, the CDR3 is TGTGCCAGCAGTTTGAGGGGGTGGTATAATTCACCCCTCCACTTT.

The chain uses TRBV14 and TRBJ2-2; D ambiguous. This CDR3 has 15 amino acids. Germline values: CDR1 SGHDN, CDR2 FVKESK. Trimming shortened V by 7 bases and J by 4 bases, and 16 bases separated the two germline ends. The CDR3 here is CASKRTGGVTGELFF. In DNA form, the CDR3 reads TGTGCCAGCAAAAGGACGGGTGGGGTCACCGGGGAGCTGTTTTTT.

The sample holds many counts of this clonotype. The genes are TRBV11-1 and TRBJ1-2; unclear D gene. In germline, CDR1 is SGHAT, CDR2 FQDESV (reference sequence). The CDR3 covers 16 residues. The V and J ends lost 1 base and 3 bases respectively, with 15 bases between them. In nucleotides, the CDR3 is TGTGCCAGCAGCTTAGGGGCTGGCAGGACCCACTATGGCTACACCTTC. Its protein product is CASSLGAGRTHYGYTF.

This chain uses TRBV25-1 with TRBJ2-2; D unresolved. This CDR3 comprises 14 residues. The V gene's germline CDR1 is MGHDK and CDR2 SYGVNS. V was shortened by 5 bases and J by 5 bases, with 12 bases between the two germline ends. CDR3 in DNA: TGTGCCAGCAGTCTAGGGATACTGACCGGGGAGCTGTTTTTT. Its translation is CASSLGILTGELFF.

V usage is TRBV6-1 and J usage is TRBJ1-2; D is unclear. Between the trimmed V and J ends, which lost 10 bases and 8 bases, there was a span of 23 bases. The V gene's germline CDR1 is MNHNS and CDR2 SASEGT. This CDR3 comprises 14 residues. The CDR3 nucleotides are TGTGCCATCCACGAAGGACGGTTATCGGGGGGCTACACCTTC. Its protein product is CAIHEGRLSGGYTF.

This clonotype was picked up many times. The CDR3 here is CSASGGPSYEQYF. CDR3 nucleotides: TGCAGTGCTAGTGGCGGTCCCTCCTACGAGCAGTACTTC. The chain combines TRBV20-1 with TRBJ2-7; D unclear. This CDR3 contains 13 residues. V was pared by 3 bases and J by 0 bases, with 9 bases between. CDR1 and CDR2 from the germline V gene are DFQATT and SNEGSKA (reference sequence).